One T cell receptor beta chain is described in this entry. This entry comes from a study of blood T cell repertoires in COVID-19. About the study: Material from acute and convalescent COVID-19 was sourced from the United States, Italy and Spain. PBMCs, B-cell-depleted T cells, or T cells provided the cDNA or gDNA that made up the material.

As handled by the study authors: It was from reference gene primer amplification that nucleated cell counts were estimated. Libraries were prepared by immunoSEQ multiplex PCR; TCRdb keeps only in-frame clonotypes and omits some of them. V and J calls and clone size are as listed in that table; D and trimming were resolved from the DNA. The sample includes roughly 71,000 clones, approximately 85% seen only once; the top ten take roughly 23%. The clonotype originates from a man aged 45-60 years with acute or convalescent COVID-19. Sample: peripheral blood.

The CDR3 nucleotides read TGTGCCAGCAGCCAGACCGGGACTAGCGGTACAGATACGCAGTATTTT. Residues: CASSQTGTSGTDTQYF. The rearrangement uses TRBV5-4 and TRBJ2-3, with 11 bases aligning to TRBD2. There are 16 residues in the CDR3. CDR1 SGHNT and CDR2 YYREEE come from the germline V gene (reference sequence). Trimming at V came to 4 bases and at J to 3 bases, leaving 7 bases not matched to a gene.